The clone carrying this T cell receptor beta chain was observed a handful of times. Its target is not known. A single record per CDR3 protein comes from TCRdb applying MiXCR to the 5' RACE reads. This table holds around 390,000 distinct CDR3 sequences, 20% to 25% found once. The data were taken from a study of CD8 T cells in ankylosing spondylitis. General study points: Made up of eight highly homologous variants, a TCR beta motif appeared characteristic of ankylosing spondylitis blood.

The CDR3 has 14 residues. V lost 6 bases, J lost 4 bases, and 12 bases lay in between. Germline CDR1 reads SGHDN; CDR2 reads FVKESK. This receptor was identified in a male donor with ankylosing spondylitis. What was sequenced was blood, either unsorted or a sorted T cell fraction (not recorded which). The V call is TRBV14, the J call TRBJ1-4; D is perhaps TRBD1 (6 bases). CDR3 region: CASSPTGNNEKLFF. The CDR3 nucleotides read TGTGCCAGCAGTCCGACAGGAAATAATGAAAAACTGTTTTTT.